Following are 23 T cell receptor beta chains from one sample sequenced in a study of blood T cell repertoires in COVID-19. Produced via immunoSEQ multiplex PCR; TCRdb's table is partial and in-frame only. Of about 71,000 clones in the sample, about three quarters were seen once. The specimen sequenced was peripheral blood. Receptor source: a woman of 80 years or more with active or convalescent COVID-19.

The chain recombines TRBV7-2 with TRBJ1-2; 9 bases are a match to TRBD1. This CDR3 region has 15 residues. Germline lookup yields CDR1 SGHTA and CDR2 FQGNSA. The J segment lost 7 bases and the V segment lost 5 bases, leaving 11 bases of the junction unmatched. CDR3 DNA: TGTGCCAGCAGCCCCGGTGGGACAGGGATTATTGGCTACACCTTC. It codes for CASSPGGTGIIGYTF.

This chain's CDR3 is CAWSRGTETFYEQYF. The CDR3 nucleotides read TGTGCCTGGAGCCGCGGGACGGAGACCTTCTACGAGCAGTACTTC. The chain joins TRBV30 to TRBJ2-7; possible D gene TRBD2, 6 bases. From germline, CDR1 is GTSNPN and CDR2 SVGIG (reference sequence). This CDR3 has 15 amino acids. V was pared by 3 bases and J by 3 bases, with 18 bases between.

The chain employs TRBV28 and TRBJ1-5, with D possibly being TRBD1 (5 bases). Germline V CDR1 and CDR2: MDHEN, SYDVKM. The CDR3 is 16 amino acids. The V and J ends lost 4 bases and 0 bases respectively, with 13 bases between them. The CDR3 protein is CASSSQGLYSNQPQHF. CDR3 bases: TGTGCCAGCAGTTCTCAGGGCCTTTATAGCAATCAGCCCCAGCATTTT.

A few counts support this clone. The rearrangement links TRBV14 to TRBJ1-6; D unresolved. CDR1 SGHDN and CDR2 FVKESK come from the germline V gene. The length of the CDR3 is 12 residues. V lost 8 bases and J lost 10, with 12 bases in between. CDR3 nucleotides: TGTGCCAGCTCGACGGGGAGGTCACCCCTCCACTTT. Translation gives CASSTGRSPLHF.

The chain is built from TRBV5-4 and TRBJ2-2, with D hard to call. Germline V gene lookup returns CDR1 SGHNT and CDR2 YYREEE (reference sequence). Trimming removed 1 base from V and 2 bases from J, with 9 bases in between. The CDR3 totals 15 residues. CDR3 protein: CASSLSAVNTGELFF. CDR3 in DNA: TGTGCCAGCAGCTTGTCGGCGGTCAACACCGGGGAGCTGTTTTTT.

The chain carries TRBV19 and TRBJ2-4; D may be TRBD2 (7 bases). Germline values: CDR1 LNHDA, CDR2 SQIVND (reference sequence). Trimming pared 4 bases from V and 8 bases from J, leaving 18 bases between. The CDR3 runs to 15 residues. Here the CDR3 reads CASSKGGGLKDIQYF. Here the CDR3 DNA reads TGTGCCAGTAGTAAAGGCGGGGGCTTGAAGGACATTCAGTACTTC.

This sequence joins TRBV7-9 and TRBJ2-1, with D perhaps matching TRBD2 (5 bases). The CDR3 has 14 amino acids. V was clipped by 0 bases and J by 4 bases, with 7 bases between them. Looked up from germline, CDR1 is SEHNR and CDR2 is FQNEAQ (reference sequence). The CDR3 DNA reads TGTGCCAGCAGCTTAGCTTCGGGGTACAATGAGCAGTTCTTC. This codes for CASSLASGYNEQFF.

The V call is TRBV2, the J call TRBJ2-5, with 7 bases aligning to TRBD1. The ends lost 1 base at V and 0 bases at J; junction bases unmatched: 2. From germline, CDR1 is SNHLY and CDR2 FYNNEI. The CDR3 is 15 amino acids. CDR3 DNA: TGTGCCAGCAGTGAAGGGGACAGCCACCAAGAGACCCAGTACTTC. Amino acid sequence: CASSEGDSHQETQYF.

This rearrangement joins TRBV7-2 to TRBJ1-2; tentatively, D is TRBD1 (6 bases). CDR1 and CDR2 (germline): SGHTA, FQGNSA. V gave up 8 bases and J gave up 7 bases, with 20 bases separating them. The length of the CDR3 is 14 residues. CDR3 amino acids: CASRPDRTGGGYTF. CDR3 DNA: TGTGCCAGCCGCCCCGACAGGACCGGCGGTGGCTACACCTTC. Filled out from reference TRBV7-2 and TRBJ1-2, the complete variable domain reads GAGVSQSPSNKVTEKGKDVELRCDPISGHTALYWYRQSLGQGLEFLIYFQGNSAPDKSGLPSDRFSAERTGGSVSTLTIQRTQQEDSAVYLCASRPDRTGGGYTFGSGTRLTVV.

This chain joins TRBV6-5 and TRBJ1-2; D remains ambiguous. This CDR3 spans 12 amino acids. Trimming took off 6 bases at V and 10 bases at J, with 15 bases between the two ends. Germline assignment: CDR1 MNHEY and CDR2 SVGAGI. CDR3 region: CASRQGSGYYTF. The DNA for the CDR3 is TGTGCCAGCAGGCAAGGCAGCGGTTACTACACCTTC.

This clone was observed a few times. The genes are TRBV19 and TRBJ2-7, with 7 bases aligning to TRBD1. CDR3 length: 14 amino acids. V gave up 9 bases and J gave up 6 bases; unmatched junction bases: 14. Germline lookup yields CDR1 LNHDA and CDR2 SQIVND (reference sequence). CDR3 amino acids: CASTRTGSLGEQYF. In DNA, the CDR3 is TGTGCCAGCACTAGGACAGGCTCTCTCGGCGAGCAGTACTTC.

This chain connects TRBV7-9 to TRBJ1-4; TRBD1 matches at 7 bases. The ends lost 4 bases at V and 8 bases at J; junction bases unmatched: 10. Germline CDR1 SEHNR, CDR2 FQNEAQ (reference sequence). This CDR3 region has 15 residues. The CDR3 coding sequence is TGTGCCAGCAGCTCGCCGACAGGGCTGTTGGAAAAACTGTTTTTT. Its translation is CASSSPTGLLEKLFF. The full variable domain, with the rest looked up from reference TRBV7-9 and TRBJ1-4, is DTGVSQNPRHKITKRGQNVTFRCDPISEHNRLYWYRQTLGQGPEFLTYFQNEAQLEKSRLLSDRFSAERPKGSFSTLEIQRTEQGDSAMYLCASSSPTGLLEKLFFGSGTQLSVL.

The chain couples TRBV5-1 to TRBJ2-1, with D possibly TRBD1 on 6 matching bases. CDR3 length: 13 amino acids. Germline values: CDR1 SGHRS, CDR2 YFSETQ. The V end lost 4 bases, the J end lost 6 bases, and 11 bases lay between the germline ends. For the CDR3, the DNA is TGCGCCAGCAGCCACGGACAGCGCAATGAGCAGTTCTTC. It yields the protein CASSHGQRNEQFF.

The V gene is TRBV28, the J gene TRBJ1-3; TRBD1 matches 7 bases. This CDR3 spans 17 amino acids. Germline V gives CDR1 MDHEN, CDR2 SYDVKM. V was pared by 3 bases and J by 4 bases, with 12 bases of the junction left unmatched. CDR3 bases: TGTGCCAGCAGTTTCCTCCAAGGGGGCCCTCGAGGAAACACCATATATTTT. Amino acids: CASSFLQGGPRGNTIYF.

This clone turned up a few times. The chain combines TRBV7-8 with TRBJ1-1; TRBD1 matches 7 bases. The CDR3 is 13 residues long. Unmatched junction bases numbered 3, after V lost 5 bases and J lost 3 bases. Germline CDR1 reads SGHVS; CDR2 reads FQNEAQ. CDR3: CASSGGQYTEAFF. DNA of the CDR3: TGTGCCAGCAGCGGGGGACAGTACACTGAAGCTTTCTTT.

This clone was counted between two and nine times. The chain combines TRBV18 with TRBJ2-5; D gene uncertain. CDR1 and CDR2 (germline): KGHSH, LQKENI. The CDR3 loop spans 12 amino acids. V was cut by 8 bases and J by 5 bases, with 12 bases left in between. In DNA, the CDR3 is TGTGCCAGCGGCCCCAGACTTGAGACCCAGTACTTC. This sequence encodes CASGPRLETQYF.

J is TRBJ2-3 and V is TRBV9; 8 bases map to TRBD2. The CDR3 is 20 amino acids. V dropped 0 bases and J dropped 1; count of bases not matched to a gene: 16. Germline CDR1 is SGDLS and CDR2 is YYNGEE. As DNA, the CDR3 is TGTGCCAGCAGCGTAGGAGACGGGGGGGGCAGGATGAGTCGCACAGATACGCAGTATTTT. It translates to CASSVGDGGGRMSRTDTQYF.

The chain couples TRBV2 to TRBJ2-5; tentative D call: TRBD2 (5 bases). The V and J ends lost 5 bases and 5 bases respectively, with 12 bases between them. Germline-derived CDR1 and CDR2 are SNHLY and FYNNEI. The CDR3 length is 13 residues. CDR3 sequence (DNA): TGTGCCAGCAGTCCCCGGGAACGGGAGACCCAGTACTTC. It yields the protein CASSPRERETQYF.

V and J are TRBV7-2 and TRBJ2-7; TRBD2 agrees at 11 bases. Germline CDR1 is SGHTA and CDR2 is FQGNSA. The CDR3 has 15 amino acids. The J segment lost 6 bases and the V segment lost 6 bases, leaving 10 bases of the junction unmatched. The CDR3 DNA sequence: TGTGCCAGCAGATATAGCGGGGGGGCCGTAGGCGAGCAGTACTTC. Protein product: CASRYSGGAVGEQYF.

This rearrangement joins TRBV7-2 to TRBJ1-1; 7 bases are a match to TRBD1. The CDR3 has 13 amino acids. The J segment lost 8 bases and the V segment lost 5 bases, leaving 8 bases of the junction unmatched. Germline V lookup: CDR1 SGHTA, CDR2 FQGNSA. CDR3 region: CASSHPSGGEAFF. CDR3 nucleotide sequence: TGTGCCAGCAGCCACCCGTCAGGGGGAGAAGCTTTCTTT.

V is TRBV19 and J is TRBJ1-2; possible D gene TRBD1, 6 bases. Germline V gene data show CDR1 as LNHDA and CDR2 as SQIVND (reference sequence). V was pared by 2 bases and J by 3 bases, with 13 bases between. CDR3 length equals 15 residues. CDR3 sequence (DNA): TGTGCCAGTAGTATACTGGGGGGGCCGGACTATGGCTACACCTTC. This codes for CASSILGGPDYGYTF.

This clone occurred many times. The gene calls are TRBV7-2 and TRBJ2-1; D possibly corresponds to TRBD1 (5 bases). CDR1 is SGHTA and CDR2 is FQGNSA in the germline V gene. V lost 2 bases, J lost 9 bases, and 14 bases lay in between. The CDR3 is made up of 14 amino acids. CDR3 sequence (DNA): TGTGCCAGCAGCTTAAGGGCCGACGACAGTGAGCAGTTCTTC. Translated: CASSLRADDSEQFF.

This clone is a singleton in its sample. The chain links TRBV6-6 to TRBJ1-2, with 9 bases matching TRBD1. There are 15 residues in the CDR3. J gave up 1 base and V 5 bases, and 5 bases lay outside the gene matches. CDR1 MNHNY and CDR2 SVGAGI come from the germline V gene (reference sequence). CDR3 in DNA: TGTGCCAGCAGTCAAGGACAGGGGCTTAACTATGGCTACACCTTC. This encodes CASSQGQGLNYGYTF.